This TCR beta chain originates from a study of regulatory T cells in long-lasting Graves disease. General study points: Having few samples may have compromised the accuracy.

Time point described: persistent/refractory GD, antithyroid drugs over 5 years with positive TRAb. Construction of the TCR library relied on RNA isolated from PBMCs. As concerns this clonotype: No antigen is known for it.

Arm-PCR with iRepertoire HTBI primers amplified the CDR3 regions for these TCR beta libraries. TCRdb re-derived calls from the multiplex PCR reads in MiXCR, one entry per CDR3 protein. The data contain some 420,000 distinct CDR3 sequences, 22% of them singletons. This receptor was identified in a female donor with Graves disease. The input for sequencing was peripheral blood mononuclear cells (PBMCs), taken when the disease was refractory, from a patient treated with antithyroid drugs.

CDR3 sequence: CASSQESGRNYGYTF. In DNA form, the CDR3 reads TGTGCCAGCAGCCAAGAATCAGGTCGGAACTATGGCTACACCTTC. The chain combines TRBV3-1 with TRBJ1-2; D not certain. The CDR3 has 15 amino acids. Germline-derived CDR1 and CDR2 are LGHDT and YNNKEL (reference sequence). V gave up 0 bases and J gave up 2 bases, with 10 bases separating them.